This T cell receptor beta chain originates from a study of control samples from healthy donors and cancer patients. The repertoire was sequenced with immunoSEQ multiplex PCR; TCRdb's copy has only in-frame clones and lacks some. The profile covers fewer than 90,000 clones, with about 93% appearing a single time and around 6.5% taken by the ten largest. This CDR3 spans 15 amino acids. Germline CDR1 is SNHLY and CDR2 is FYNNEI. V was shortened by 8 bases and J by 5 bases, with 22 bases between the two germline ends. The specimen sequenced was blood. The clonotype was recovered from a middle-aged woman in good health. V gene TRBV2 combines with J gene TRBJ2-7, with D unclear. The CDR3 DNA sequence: TGTGCCAGCTGGCTAGACTCTACAGCTTATAACGAGCAGTACTTC. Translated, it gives CASWLDSTAYNEQYF. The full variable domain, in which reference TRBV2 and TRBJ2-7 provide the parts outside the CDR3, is EPEVTQTPSHQVTQMGQEVILRCVPISNHLYFYWYRQILGQKVEFLVSFYNNEISEKSEIFDDQFSVERPDGSNFTLKIRSTKLEDSAMYFCASWLDSTAYNEQYFGPGTRLTVT.